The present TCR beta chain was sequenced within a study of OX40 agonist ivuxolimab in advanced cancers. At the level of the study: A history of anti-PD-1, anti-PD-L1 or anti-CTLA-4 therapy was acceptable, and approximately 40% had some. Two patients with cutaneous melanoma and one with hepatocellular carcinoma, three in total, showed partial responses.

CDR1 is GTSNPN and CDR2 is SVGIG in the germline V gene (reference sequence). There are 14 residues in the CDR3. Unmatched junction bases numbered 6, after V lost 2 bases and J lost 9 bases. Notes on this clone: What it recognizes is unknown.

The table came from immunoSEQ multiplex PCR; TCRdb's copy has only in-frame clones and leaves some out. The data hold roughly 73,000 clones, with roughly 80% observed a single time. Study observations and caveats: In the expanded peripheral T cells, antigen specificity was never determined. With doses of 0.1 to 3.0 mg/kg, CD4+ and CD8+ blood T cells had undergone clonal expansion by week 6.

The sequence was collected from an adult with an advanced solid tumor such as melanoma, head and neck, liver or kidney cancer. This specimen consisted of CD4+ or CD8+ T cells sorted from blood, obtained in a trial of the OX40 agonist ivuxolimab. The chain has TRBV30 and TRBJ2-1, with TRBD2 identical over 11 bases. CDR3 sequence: CAWSRASGRTEQFF. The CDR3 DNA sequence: TGTGCCTGGAGTAGGGCTAGCGGGAGGACTGAGCAGTTCTTC.